These 9 T cell receptor beta chains were sequenced from one sample in a study of response to subunit inactivated influenza vaccine. TCRdb itself ran the RT-PCR reads through MiXCR, one entry per CDR3 protein. The sample lists some 500,000 distinct CDR3 sequences, about 25% occurring once. Sequenced here: CD4+ T cells sorted from PBMCs, sampled more than 4 days after vaccination. Receptors were obtained from a man aged 50 to 60 who received an inactivated influenza vaccine.

This clonotype has a handful of counts. The V and J genes are TRBV12-3 or TRBV12-4 and TRBJ1-6, with D unresolved. The length of the CDR3 is 14 residues. Trimming left V 5 bases short and J 4 bases short, with 9 bases between. The CDR3 protein is CASSRTVYNSPLHF. The CDR3 bases are TGTGCCAGCAGTAGGACGGTTTATAATTCACCCCTCCACTTT.

The genes are TRBV9 and TRBJ2-6, with D unclear. CDR3 length: 14 amino acids. The V end was cut by 0 bases, the J end by 4 bases, with 5 bases between. The germline V gene has CDR1 SGDLS and CDR2 YYNGEE. CDR3 nucleotide sequence: TGTGCCAGCAGCGTAGAGTGGGGGGCCAACGTCCTGACTTTC. Translation gives CASSVEWGANVLTF.

This clonotype has only a few counts. This chain links TRBV10-3 with TRBJ2-7; TRBD2 aligns across 7 bases. The CDR3 is 14 amino acids. Germline V CDR1 and CDR2: ENHRY, SYGVKD. Trimming cost V 2 bases and J 5 bases; bases outside gene matches: 6. The CDR3 sequence is CAISEPGGGDEQYF. The CDR3 nucleotides are TGTGCCATCAGTGAGCCGGGAGGAGGCGACGAGCAGTACTTC.

V usage is TRBV6-5 and J usage is TRBJ2-3; 7 positions agree with TRBD2. The CDR3 spans 16 residues. CDR1 MNHEY and CDR2 SVGAGI come from the germline V gene. J was trimmed by 5 bases and V by 3 bases; bases with no gene match: 11. CDR3 nucleotides: TGTGCCAGCAGTTATAGAGCGGGATTGGTAGTAGATACGCAGTATTTT. This sequence encodes CASSYRAGLVVDTQYF.

CDR3 in DNA: TGTGCCAGCAGGCCAGGGGCCACAACAGCCGGGGAGCTGTTTTTT. It codes for CASRPGATTAGELFF. The rearrangement joins TRBV12-3 or TRBV12-4 to TRBJ2-2, with TRBD1 as a possible D gene (6 bases). This CDR3 region has 15 residues. Trimming stripped 6 bases from V and 6 bases from J, with 17 bases between.

This rearrangement joins TRBV6-2 or TRBV6-3 to TRBJ2-7; 9 bases map to TRBD1. The trim removed 7 bases at V and 2 bases at J, leaving 9 bases unmatched. Germline lookup yields CDR1 MNHEY and CDR2 SVGEGT. CDR3 length equals 15 residues. Written as DNA, the CDR3 is TGTGCCAGCAACAAACCGGGACAGGGAGCCTACGAGCAGTACTTC. Its translation is CASNKPGQGAYEQYF.

The rearrangement links TRBV28 to TRBJ2-1; D gene uncertain. V was clipped by 2 bases and J by 0 bases, with 11 bases between them. This CDR3 spans 16 amino acids. Germline-derived CDR1 and CDR2 are MDHEN and SYDVKM. The CDR3 DNA reads TGTGCCAGCAGTTTACGAAGGCAGAGCTCCTACAATGAGCAGTTCTTC. Its protein product is CASSLRRQSSYNEQFF.

This chain connects TRBV29-1 to TRBJ1-1; the D is unclear. The CDR3 has 10 residues. Germline V gene lookup returns CDR1 SQVTM and CDR2 ANQGSEA. V was clipped by 6 bases and J by 10 bases, with 12 bases between them. The CDR3 is CSVARGGAFF. Here the CDR3 DNA reads TGCAGCGTCGCGAGAGGTGGAGCTTTCTTT.

The gene calls are TRBV15 and TRBJ2-7, with no clear D. This CDR3 has 12 amino acids. Germline CDR1 and CDR2: LNHNV and YYDKDF (reference sequence). Trimming cost V 1 base and J 6 bases, with 7 bases left between them. CDR3 DNA sequence: TGTGCCACCAGCAGAGGATTCGGCGAGCAGTACTTC. It yields the protein CATSRGFGEQYF.